The clone carrying this T cell receptor beta chain was counted a few times. Per germline, CDR1 SGHVS and CDR2 FNYEAQ. Trimming pared 5 bases from V and 1 base from J, leaving 7 bases between. This CDR3 region has 13 residues. The data are from a study of T cells in Graves' hyperthyroidism and ophthalmopathy. The wider study: The initial diagnosis was the point when peripheral blood was collected, ahead of any treatment.

Authors of the study amplified TCR beta CDR3 regions from RNA transcripts. An initial round of RT-PCR targeting the TCR CDR3 relied on the HTBI primer set. TCRdb redid the calling of the multiplex PCR reads with MiXCR, one entry per CDR3 protein. Among 600,000 to 850,000 distinct CDR3 sequences listed, under 20% were seen once. Every diagnosis used clinical symptoms, serum thyroxine and TRAb, thyroid ultrasound and orbital computed tomography. Progressors' blood was drawn at hyperthyroidism diagnosis, before ophthalmopathy symptoms. The PBMCs were sourced from fresh peripheral blood (approximately 9 ml).

This sequence joins TRBV7-6 and TRBJ2-3; D gene uncertain. This sequence originates from a woman aged 45-65 years with Graves' hyperthyroidism that later progressed to Graves' ophthalmopathy. What was sequenced was blood. CDR3 protein: CASSIGRTDTQYF. Here the CDR3 DNA reads TGTGCCAGCAGCATCGGGCGCACAGATACGCAGTATTTT. Supplemented by reference TRBV7-6 and TRBJ2-3, the full variable domain reads GAGVSQSPRYKVTKRGQDVALRCDPISGHVSLYWYRQALGQGPEFLTYFNYEAQQDKSGLPNDRFSAERPEGSISTLTIQRTEQRDSAMYRCASSIGRTDTQYFGPGTRLTVL.